The T cell receptor (beta chain) under discussion was sequenced for a study of graft-versus-host responses after intestinal transplantation. This clone was picked up a small number of times. Study-level findings and limits: Declines in HvG clones occurring early post-transplant were associated with peak circulating GvH clone levels.

Responders (around 200,000, CFSE-labeled) met around 200,000 stimulators that were irradiated and violet-dye-labeled. The protocol was immunoSEQ multiplex PCR, while the TCRdb copy is restricted to in-frame clones and leaves out a portion. Among 8,000 to 9,500 clones, approximately 31% were seen once, and the ten largest hold roughly 2.1%. Germline CDR1 reads MNHEY; CDR2 reads SVGAGI. The CDR3 covers 14 residues. J lost 6 bases, V lost 0 bases, and 3 bases had no gene match. This chain links TRBV6-5 with TRBJ2-3; 7 nucleotides match TRBD2. This specimen was alloreactive CD8+ T cells from a mixed lymphocyte reaction culture, taken before intestinal transplant. The subset is: CFSE-low proliferating T cells sorted from roughly six-day pre-transplant mixed lymphocyte reaction (GvH or HvG direction). The receptor's source is a human patient who received an intestinal transplant. This chain's CDR3 is CASSYSGAGDTQYF. In nucleotides, the CDR3 is TGTGCCAGCAGTTACTCGGGAGCGGGGGATACGCAGTATTTT.